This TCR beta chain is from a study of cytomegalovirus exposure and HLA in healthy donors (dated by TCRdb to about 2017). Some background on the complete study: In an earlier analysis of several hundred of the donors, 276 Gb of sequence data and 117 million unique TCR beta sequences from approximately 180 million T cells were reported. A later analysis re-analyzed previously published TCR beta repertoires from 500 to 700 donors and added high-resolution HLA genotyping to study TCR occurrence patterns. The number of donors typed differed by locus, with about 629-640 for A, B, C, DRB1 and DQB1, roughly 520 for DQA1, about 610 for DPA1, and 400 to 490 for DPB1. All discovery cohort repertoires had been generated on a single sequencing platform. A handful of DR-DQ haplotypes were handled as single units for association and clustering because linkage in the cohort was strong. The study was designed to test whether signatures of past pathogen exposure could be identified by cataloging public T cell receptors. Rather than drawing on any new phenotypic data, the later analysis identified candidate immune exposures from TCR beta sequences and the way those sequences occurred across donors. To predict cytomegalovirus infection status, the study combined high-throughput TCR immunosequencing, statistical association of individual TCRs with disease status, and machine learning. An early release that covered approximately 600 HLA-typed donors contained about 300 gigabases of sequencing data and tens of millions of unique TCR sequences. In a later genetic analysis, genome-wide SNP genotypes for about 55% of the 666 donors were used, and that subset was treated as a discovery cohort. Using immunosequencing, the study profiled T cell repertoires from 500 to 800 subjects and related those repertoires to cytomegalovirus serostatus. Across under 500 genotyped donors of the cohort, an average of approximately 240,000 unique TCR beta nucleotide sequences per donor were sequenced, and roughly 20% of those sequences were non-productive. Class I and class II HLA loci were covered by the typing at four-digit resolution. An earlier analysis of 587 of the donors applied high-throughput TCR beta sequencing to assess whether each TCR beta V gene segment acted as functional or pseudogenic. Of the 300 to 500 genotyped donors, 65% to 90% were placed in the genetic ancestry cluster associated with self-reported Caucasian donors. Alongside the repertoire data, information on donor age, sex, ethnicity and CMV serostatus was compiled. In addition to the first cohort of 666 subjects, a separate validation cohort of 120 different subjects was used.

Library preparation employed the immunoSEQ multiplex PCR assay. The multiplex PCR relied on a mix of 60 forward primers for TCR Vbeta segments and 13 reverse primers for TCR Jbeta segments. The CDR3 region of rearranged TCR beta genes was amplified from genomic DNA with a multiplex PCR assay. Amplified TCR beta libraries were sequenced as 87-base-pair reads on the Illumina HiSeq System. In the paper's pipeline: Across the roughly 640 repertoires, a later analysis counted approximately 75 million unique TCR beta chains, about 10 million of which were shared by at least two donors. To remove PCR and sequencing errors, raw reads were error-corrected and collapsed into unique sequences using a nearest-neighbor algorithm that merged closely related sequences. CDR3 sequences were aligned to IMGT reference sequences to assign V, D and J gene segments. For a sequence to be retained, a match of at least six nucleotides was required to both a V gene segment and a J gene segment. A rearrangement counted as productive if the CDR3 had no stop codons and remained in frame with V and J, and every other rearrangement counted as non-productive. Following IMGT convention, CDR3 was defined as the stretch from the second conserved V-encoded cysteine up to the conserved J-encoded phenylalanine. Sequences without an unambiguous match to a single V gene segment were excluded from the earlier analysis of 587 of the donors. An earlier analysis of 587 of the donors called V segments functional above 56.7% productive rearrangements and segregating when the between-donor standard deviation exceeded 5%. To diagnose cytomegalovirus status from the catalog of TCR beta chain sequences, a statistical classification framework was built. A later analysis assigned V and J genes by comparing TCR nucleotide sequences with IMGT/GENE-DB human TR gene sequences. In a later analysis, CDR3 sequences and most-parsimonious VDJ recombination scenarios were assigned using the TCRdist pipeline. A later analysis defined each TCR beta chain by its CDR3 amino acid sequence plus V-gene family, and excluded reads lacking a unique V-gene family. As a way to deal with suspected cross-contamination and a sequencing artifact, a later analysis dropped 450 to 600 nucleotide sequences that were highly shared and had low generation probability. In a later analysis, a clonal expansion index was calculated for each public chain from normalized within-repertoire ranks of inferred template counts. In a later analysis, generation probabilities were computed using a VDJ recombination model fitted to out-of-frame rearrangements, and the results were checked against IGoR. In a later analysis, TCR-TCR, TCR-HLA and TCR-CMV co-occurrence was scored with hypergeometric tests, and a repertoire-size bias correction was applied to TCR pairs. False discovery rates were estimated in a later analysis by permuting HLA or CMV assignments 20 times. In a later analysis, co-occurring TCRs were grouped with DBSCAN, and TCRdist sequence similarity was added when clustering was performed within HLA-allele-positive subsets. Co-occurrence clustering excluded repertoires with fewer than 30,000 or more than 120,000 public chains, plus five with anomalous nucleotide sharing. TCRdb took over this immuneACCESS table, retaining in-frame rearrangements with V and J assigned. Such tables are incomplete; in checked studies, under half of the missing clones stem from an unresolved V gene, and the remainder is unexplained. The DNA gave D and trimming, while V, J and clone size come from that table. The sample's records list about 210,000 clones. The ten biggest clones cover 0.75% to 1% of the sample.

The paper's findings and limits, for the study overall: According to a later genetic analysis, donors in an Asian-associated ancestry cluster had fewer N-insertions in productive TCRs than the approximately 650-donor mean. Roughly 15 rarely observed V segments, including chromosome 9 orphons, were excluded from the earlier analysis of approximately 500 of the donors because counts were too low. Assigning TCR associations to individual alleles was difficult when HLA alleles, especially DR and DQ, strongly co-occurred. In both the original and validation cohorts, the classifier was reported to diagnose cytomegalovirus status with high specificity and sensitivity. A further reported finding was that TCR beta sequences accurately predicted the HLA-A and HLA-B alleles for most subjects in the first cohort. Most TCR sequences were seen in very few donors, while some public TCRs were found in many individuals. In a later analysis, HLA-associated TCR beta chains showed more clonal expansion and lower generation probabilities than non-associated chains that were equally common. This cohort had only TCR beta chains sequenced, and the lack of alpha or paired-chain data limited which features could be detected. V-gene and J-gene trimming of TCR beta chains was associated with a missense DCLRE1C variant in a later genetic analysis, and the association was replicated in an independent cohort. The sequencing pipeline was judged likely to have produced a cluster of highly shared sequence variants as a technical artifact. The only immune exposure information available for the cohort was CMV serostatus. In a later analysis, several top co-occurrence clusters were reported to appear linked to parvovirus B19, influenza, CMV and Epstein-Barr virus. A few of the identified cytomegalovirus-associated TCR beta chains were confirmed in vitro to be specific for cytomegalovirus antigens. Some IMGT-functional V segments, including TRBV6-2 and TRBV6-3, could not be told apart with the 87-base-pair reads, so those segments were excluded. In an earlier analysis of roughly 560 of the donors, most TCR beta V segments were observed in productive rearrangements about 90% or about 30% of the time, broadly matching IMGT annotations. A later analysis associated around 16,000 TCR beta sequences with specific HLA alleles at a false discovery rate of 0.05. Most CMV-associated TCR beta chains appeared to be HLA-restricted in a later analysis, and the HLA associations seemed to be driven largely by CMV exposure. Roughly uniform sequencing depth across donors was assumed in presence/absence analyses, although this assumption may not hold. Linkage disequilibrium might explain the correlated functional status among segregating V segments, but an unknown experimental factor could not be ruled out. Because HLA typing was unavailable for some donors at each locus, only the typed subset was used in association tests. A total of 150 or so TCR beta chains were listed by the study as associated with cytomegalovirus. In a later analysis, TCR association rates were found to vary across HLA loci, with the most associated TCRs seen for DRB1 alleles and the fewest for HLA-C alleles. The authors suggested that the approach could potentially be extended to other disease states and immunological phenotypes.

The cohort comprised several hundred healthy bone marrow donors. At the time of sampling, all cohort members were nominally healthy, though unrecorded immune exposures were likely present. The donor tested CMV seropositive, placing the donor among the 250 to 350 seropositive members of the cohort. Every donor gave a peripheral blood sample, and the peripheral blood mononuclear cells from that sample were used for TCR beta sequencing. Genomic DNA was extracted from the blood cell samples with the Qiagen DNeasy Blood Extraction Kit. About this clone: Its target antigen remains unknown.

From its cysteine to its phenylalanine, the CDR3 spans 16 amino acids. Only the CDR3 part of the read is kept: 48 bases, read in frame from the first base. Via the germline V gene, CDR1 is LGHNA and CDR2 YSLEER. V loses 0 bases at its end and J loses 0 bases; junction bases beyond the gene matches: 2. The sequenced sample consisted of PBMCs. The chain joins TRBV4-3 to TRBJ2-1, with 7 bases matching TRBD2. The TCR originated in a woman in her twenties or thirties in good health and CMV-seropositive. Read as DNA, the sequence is TGCGCCAGCAGCCAAGAGGCTAGCGGCTCCTACAATGAGCAGTTCTTC. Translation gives CASSQEASGSYNEQFF.